This T cell receptor beta chain was sequenced in a study of shared clonotypes between healthy human individuals. Within Nashville, Tennessee resided all donors, each a Caucasian adult. The investigators split CD4+ cells into a CD45RA+ naive subset and a CD45RA-negative memory subset. Genomic DNA (from each subset) was split evenly across several immunoSEQ plates. Assay: immunoSEQ multiplex PCR; the TCRdb copy retains only in-frame clones and omits some. The top ten hold 0.36% of the sample, which has roughly 2,500,000 clones, 93% seen once. Sequenced: naive CD4+ T cells from PBMCs. Subset here: CD45RA+ positively selected. The receptor comes from a man younger than 35 in good health. Some clones in this sample may be carry-over from other donors' samples.

The CDR3 coding sequence is TGTGCCAGCAGGATCCGACCTACAGCGGGACCCAGCAATGAGCAGTTCTTC. Translation gives CASRIRPTAGPSNEQFF. The rearrangement joins TRBV28 to TRBJ2-1, with TRBD2 matching 7 bases. The germline V gene has CDR1 MDHEN and CDR2 SYDVKM. The V gene end was trimmed by 6 bases and the J gene end by 6 bases; junction bases not matched to a gene: 17. The CDR3 consists of 17 residues.